The 22 T cell receptor beta chains below were found in one sample sequenced in a study of shared clonotypes between healthy human individuals. Measured with immunoSEQ multiplex PCR; TCRdb has only the in-frame clones, and not every one. The table has nearly 1,000,000 clones, more than 75% seen once; the top ten hold 1.5%. The sequenced sample consisted of memory CD4+ T cells sorted from blood. As to subset: CD45RA-negative fraction. All receptors come from a man aged 18 to 29 in good health.

This sequence joins TRBV28 and TRBJ2-3; D not certain. Germline CDR1 and CDR2: MDHEN and SYDVKM. The CDR3 runs to 12 residues. Trimming pared 7 bases from V and 1 base from J, leaving 6 bases between. DNA for the CDR3: TGTGCCAGCATTGGGGGCACAGATACGCAGTATTTT. Translating it yields CASIGGTDTQYF. Full variable domain (rest looked up from reference TRBV28 and TRBJ2-3): DVKVTQSSRYLVKRTGEKVFLECVQDMDHENMFWYRQDPGLGLRLIYFSYDVKMKEKGDIPEGYSVSREKKERFSLILESASTNQTSMYLCASIGGTDTQYFGPGTRLTVL.

A word on this clone: Relative to the germline gene, one junction end is altered; a read error may explain this. J is TRBJ2-7 and V is TRBV28; 10 bases align to TRBD1. This CDR3 contains 17 residues. Per germline, CDR1 MDHEN and CDR2 SYDVKM. CDR3 in amino acids: CATSLRPGQGGSYEQYF. The CDR3 bases are TGTGCCACCAGTTTAAGGCCCGGACAGGGGGGATCCTACGAGCAGTACTTC. The whole variable domain, filled in from reference TRBV28 and TRBJ2-7, reads DVKVTQSSRYLVKRTGEKVFLECVQDMDHENMFWYRQDPGLGLRLIYFSYDVKMKEKGDIPEGYSVSREKKERFSLILESASTNQTSMYLCATSLRPGQGGSYEQYFGPGTRLTVT.

This chain uses TRBV6-5 with TRBJ1-1; D perhaps matches TRBD1 (5 bases). Germline V gives CDR1 MNHEY, CDR2 SVGAGI. This CDR3 comprises 13 residues. V was shortened by 6 bases and J by 5 bases, with 13 bases between the two germline ends. In nucleotides, the CDR3 is TGTGCCAGCAGCAGGGACCGCCGGACTGAAGCTTTCTTT. Protein sequence: CASSRDRRTEAFF.

The chain carries TRBV5-1 and TRBJ1-1, with TRBD1 identical over 9 bases. V lost 0 bases and J lost 8; bases outside the gene matches: 5. The CDR3 consists of 14 residues. Germline CDR1 is SGHRS and CDR2 is YFSETQ. The CDR3 DNA reads as TGCGCCAGCAGCTTGGAGACAGGGGGAAAAGAAGCTTTCTTT. Protein sequence: CASSLETGGKEAFF.

The V call is TRBV5-4, the J call TRBJ1-2, with TRBD1 matching over 8 bases. J was trimmed by 2 bases and V by 5 bases; bases with no gene match: 2. Germline CDR1 SGHNT, CDR2 YYREEE (reference sequence). The CDR3 runs 13 residues. CDR3 coding DNA: TGTGCCAGCAGGGACAGGGAAAACTATGGCTACACCTTC. Protein product: CASRDRENYGYTF.

The chain uses TRBV27 and TRBJ1-2; perhaps TRBD1 as D (5 bases). The germline CDR1 and CDR2 sequences are MNHEY and SMNVEV (reference sequence). Deletions cut 8 bases from V and 8 bases from J, with 15 bases between. The CDR3 runs to 12 residues. CDR3 loop: CASQGAAGGYTF. The CDR3 DNA is TGTGCCAGCCAAGGGGCTGCGGGGGGCTACACCTTC.

This chain joins TRBV2 and TRBJ2-3, with 8 bases matching TRBD1. CDR1 is SNHLY and CDR2 is FYNNEI in the germline V gene. The CDR3 is 14 amino acids. Losses at the gene ends were 6 bases for V and 7 bases for J; bases not matched to a gene: 9. Written as DNA, the CDR3 is TGTGCCAGCAGGACAGGGGTCGGACAATATACGCAGTATTTT. Residues: CASRTGVGQYTQYF.

This chain links TRBV5-4 with TRBJ2-1; 9 nucleotides agree with TRBD1. The CDR3 runs to 16 residues. CDR1 is SGHNT, CDR2 YYREEE, per germline (reference sequence). Trimming at V came to 4 bases and at J to 2 bases, leaving 7 bases not matched to a gene. CDR3 sequence (DNA): TGTGCCAGCAGCCCGGGGACAGGGTACACCTACAATGAGCAGTTCTTC. Its translation: CASSPGTGYTYNEQFF.

The rearrangement joins TRBV28 to TRBJ1-6, with 8 positions matching TRBD1. Germline loops: CDR1 MDHEN, CDR2 SYDVKM. The CDR3 has 14 residues. The V and J ends lost 5 bases and 6 bases, in that order; junction bases with no gene match: 3. The CDR3, as DNA: TGTGCCAGCAGTGGGACAGGTTTTAATTCACCCCTCCACTTT. This encodes CASSGTGFNSPLHF.

V usage is TRBV6-1 and J usage is TRBJ1-5; maybe TRBD1 (6 bases). V was pared by 4 bases and J by 7 bases, with 14 bases between. Per the germline V gene, CDR1 is MNHNS and CDR2 is SASEGT. CDR3 length: 14 residues. As DNA, the CDR3 is TGTGCCAGCAGTGGGGGAAGGGGGGACCAGCCCCAGCATTTT. Translating gives CASSGGRGDQPQHF.

Written as DNA, the CDR3 is TGTGCCAGCAGCGAACTAGCGGGTCAAGATACGCAGTATTTT. It codes for CASSELAGQDTQYF. J is TRBJ2-3 and V is TRBV6-6; the match to TRBD2 covers 9 bases. Germline CDR1 MNHNY, CDR2 SVGAGI (reference sequence). V lost 6 bases, J lost 5 bases, and 6 bases stayed unmatched. The CDR3 covers 14 residues.

The V and J genes are TRBV21-1 and TRBJ2-7. TRBV21-1 is a known pseudogene. The CDR3 spans 17 residues. CDR3 residues: CASQANVPGMLTYEQYF. In DNA, the CDR3 is TGTGCCAGCCAAGCAAACGTGCCCGGAATGCTTACCTACGAGCAGTACTTC.

On this clone itself: The same CDR3 also results from other DNA sequences found in this sample. The gene calls are TRBV29-1 and TRBJ2-2, with a weak D call TRBD2 (6 bases). V was clipped by 4 bases and J by 1 base, with 7 bases between them. This CDR3 comprises 13 residues. The V gene's germline CDR1 is SQVTM and CDR2 ANQGSEA. The DNA for the CDR3 is TGCAGCGTTGGGGGACTGAACACCGGGGAGCTGTTTTTT. It encodes CSVGGLNTGELFF.

The chain combines TRBV5-1 with TRBJ1-5; 7 nucleotides align to TRBD1. Trimming at V came to 0 bases and at J to 2 bases, leaving 11 bases not matched to a gene. CDR1 is SGHRS and CDR2 is YFSETQ in the germline V gene. CDR3 length: 18 amino acids. This CDR3 reads CASSLGTGAGQGNQPQHF. The CDR3 nucleotides read TGCGCCAGCAGCTTGGGGACAGGAGCTGGACAAGGCAATCAGCCCCAGCATTTT.

CDR3 in amino acids: CASSLQTSGSPEQYF. The CDR3 coding sequence is TGTGCCAGCAGCTTGCAGACTAGCGGGAGCCCCGAGCAGTACTTC. The genes are TRBV7-9 and TRBJ2-7, with 12 bases fitting TRBD2. The junction had 6 bases not matched to a gene; V was cut back by 3 bases and J by 6 bases. The CDR3 extends over 15 amino acids. Germline V gene data show CDR1 as SEHNR and CDR2 as FQNEAQ (reference sequence).

The chain links TRBV2 to TRBJ2-1; tentatively, D is TRBD2 (5 bases). The CDR3 loop spans 13 amino acids. V lost 6 bases, J lost 0 bases, and 6 bases lay in between. Per germline, CDR1 SNHLY and CDR2 FYNNEI. The CDR3 reads CASRGSSYNEQFF. The CDR3 nucleotides are TGTGCCAGCAGAGGGAGCTCCTACAATGAGCAGTTCTTC.

V usage is TRBV11-2 and J usage is TRBJ1-2, with D possibly matching TRBD1 (5 bases). The CDR3 runs to 11 residues. V was trimmed by 5 bases and J by 13 bases, leaving 14 bases between them. Germline CDR1 reads SGHAT; CDR2 reads FQNNGV. The CDR3 spells CASSQTLGGTF. CDR3 DNA sequence: TGTGCCAGCAGCCAGACCCTCGGGGGCACCTTC.

This clone was observed a single time. J is TRBJ2-4 and V is TRBV5-1; D not certain. CDR1 and CDR2 from the germline V gene are SGHRS and YFSETQ. V dropped 3 bases and J dropped 1 base, with 11 bases sitting between them. CDR3 length equals 15 residues. The CDR3 reads CASSSSQGAKNIQYF. DNA of the CDR3: TGCGCCAGCAGCTCCTCTCAAGGGGCCAAAAACATTCAGTACTTC.

The chain links TRBV7-9 to TRBJ1-2; D call uncertain. Between the trimmed V and J ends, which lost 3 bases and 0 bases, there was a span of 5 bases. Per germline, CDR1 SEHNR and CDR2 FQNEAQ (reference sequence). This CDR3 is built from 13 residues. CDR3 DNA sequence: TGTGCCAGCAGCTTCGGCCCTAACTATGGCTACACCTTC. It codes for CASSFGPNYGYTF.

The V and J genes are TRBV10-3 and TRBJ1-6; no clear D gene. V was trimmed by 11 bases and J by 9 bases, leaving 17 bases between them. This CDR3 contains 13 residues. Germline V gene data show CDR1 as ENHRY and CDR2 as SYGVKD. Here the CDR3 reads CASIPQQGSPLHF. For the CDR3, the DNA is TGTGCCTCTATCCCGCAGCAAGGTTCACCCCTCCACTTT.

In its sample, this clone was seen once. V gene TRBV7-2 combines with J gene TRBJ1-3, with 9 positions matching TRBD1. CDR3 length equals 16 residues. Germline loops: CDR1 SGHTA, CDR2 FQGNSA. The V and J ends lost 4 bases and 0 bases, in that order; junction bases with no gene match: 4. The CDR3 nucleotides read TGTGCCAGCAGCTCACAGGGGGCTCTCTCTGGAAACACCATATATTTT. Encoded protein: CASSSQGALSGNTIYF.

CDR3 nucleotide sequence: TGTGCCAGTAGTGATAGGAACAGCATAATAGATACGCAGTATTTT. It specifies CASSDRNSIIDTQYF. The rearrangement joins TRBV19 to TRBJ2-3; no reliable D call. CDR1 is LNHDA, CDR2 SQIVND, per germline (reference sequence). The CDR3 spans 15 residues. Trimming pared 5 bases from V and 5 bases from J, leaving 17 bases between.